This T cell receptor beta chain stems from a study of beta chain features in type 1 diabetes. Study-wide findings and caveats: In all four CD4+ subsets, TCRB CDR3 length was significantly, moderately reduced in type 1 diabetes.

This clone was counted only a few times. Its antigen remains unidentified. Sequencing targeted expressed TCRB transcripts, as all isolated RNA had been reverse transcribed. The table came from immunoSEQ multiplex PCR; TCRdb's copy has only in-frame clones and leaves some out. The sample lists some 360,000 clones, 8.5% to 10% occurring once. V was clipped by 6 bases and J by 1 base; unmatched bases: 5. The CDR3 totals 14 residues. Germline V gene data show CDR1 as MNHNS and CDR2 as SASEGT. V usage is TRBV6-1 and J usage is TRBJ2-5; TRBD1 matches 7 bases. Sample: central memory CD4+ T cells from blood. This sequence originates from a man in his thirties or forties with type 1 diabetes. The DNA for the CDR3 is TGTGCCAGCAGATGGGGGACAGTCCAAGAGACCCAGTACTTC. It codes for CASRWGTVQETQYF.